This T cell receptor (beta chain) was identified during a study of glioma-infiltrating T cells. Amplification of TCR alpha and beta CDR3 regions from RNA used iRepertoire nested multiplex PCR. TCRdb re-called the multiplex PCR reads with MiXCR, one entry per CDR3 protein. The data hold over 120,000 distinct CDR3 sequences, with 30% to 40% observed a single time. General study findings and limits: Above-expected tissue-blood divergence occurred in all gliomas, most in low-grade ones.

Germline V CDR1 and CDR2: SGHTA, FQGNSA. The CDR3 is made up of 16 amino acids. The V and J ends lost 1 base and 2 bases respectively, with 15 bases between them. This clonotype showed up just a few times. Antigen specificity is unknown. The TCR was taken from a human donor with low-grade glioma or glioblastoma, undergoing nonglioma brain surgery, or in good health (not recorded which). The specimen sequenced was glioma tissue, nonneoplastic brain tissue, or PBMCs (not recorded which). The gene calls are TRBV7-2 and TRBJ2-7; no definite D call. The CDR3 here is CASSLVAVALTYEQYF. CDR3 nucleotides: TGTGCCAGCAGCTTAGTCGCCGTAGCACTTACCTACGAGCAGTACTTC.